The TCR beta chain under discussion was sequenced for a study of T cell repertoires in cytomegalovirus infection. The V end lost 10 bases, the J end lost 6 bases, and 17 bases lay between the germline ends. This CDR3 is built from 13 residues. Germline V lookup: CDR1 LNHDA, CDR2 SQIVND (reference sequence). Ten or more counts support this clonotype. TCRdb re-derived calls from the reads in MiXCR, one entry per CDR3 protein. Of under 300,000 distinct CDR3 sequences in the sample, around an eighth were seen once. This receptor was obtained from a human donor in good health (CMV status not recorded). Some clones in this sample may be carry-over from other donors' samples. Sequenced: PBMCs. V and J are TRBV19 and TRBJ2-3; D possibly corresponds to TRBD2 (5 bases). As DNA, the CDR3 is TGTGCCACCGAAGGTCGGGAAACGGATACGCAGTATTTT. As protein: CATEGRETDTQYF.